This T cell receptor beta chain was documented in a study of T cells after yellow fever vaccination (dated by TCRdb to the late 2010s). Background on the whole study: The SMART-Seq v4 Ultra Low Input RNA kit was used to prepare libraries from fractions with low cell numbers. To follow T-cell clones before and after both primary and booster YFV17D yellow fever vaccination, bulk TCR alpha and beta repertoires underwent longitudinal sequencing. Two healthy male donors, one aged 18 to 30 and one aged 30 to 40 years, made up the cohort. Blood samples were taken at several timepoints before and after primary and secondary immunization, and bulk PBMC replicates and cell subsets were isolated.

Comment on this clonotype: Its antigen remains undetermined. Base qualities are missing; no much larger clone stands one base away.

TCR cDNA was synthesized by 5'RACE template switching, which introduced a universal primer site and unique molecular identifiers. Priming of cDNA synthesis was performed from both the TCR alpha and TCR beta constant segments. Library amplification used two PCR steps, and the second PCR step added sample barcodes and sequencing adapters. Sequencing of libraries was done on Illumina HiSeq 2500 (2x100 bp) or NovaSeq (2x150 bp). The authors processed their data as follows. Demultiplexing of reads and collapsing into UMI consensus sequences were performed with MIGEC, and V(D)J alignment was carried out with MiXCR. Clonotypes responding to the vaccine were identified with edgeR on replicate PBMC samples, with the criteria of FDR below 0.01 and a log2 fold change above 5 up to day 15. Bulk clonotypes were assigned CD4 or CD8 identity according to which sequenced CD4 or CD8 repertoire held them at higher abundance. Using fastp trimming at Q25 and MiXCR clonotype assembly, TCRdb reanalyzed the public sequencing data and kept in-frame beta chains. Each entry is one CDR3 protein sequence, shown with its most common DNA and genes. In this record, the V and J calls reflect TCRdb's handling and not the investigators' own analysis. The sample table contains 300,000 or so distinct CDR3 sequences; only one count was recorded for roughly 13% of them. The ten biggest clones cover around 0.49% of the sample.

The paper's findings and limits, for the study overall: After the booster, most of the clones that had expanded following primary vaccination were detected again (roughly 97% of CD4 and around 90% of CD8), which suggests that memory was broadly maintained. Because the study included only a couple of donors, the extent to which the findings can be generalized is limited. A small share of clonotypes occurred in both CD4 and CD8 compartments, likely arising from convergent recombination. Because abundant contaminating clonotypes from the bulk population could be contained in FACS-sorted repertoires, computational filtering was required. Compared with the primary T-cell response, the secondary T-cell response was faster but weaker, reaching its peak on day 5 rather than on day 15.

The sample's treatment or condition, from its label and the paper: live attenuated yellow fever vaccine strain. PBMCs were isolated from peripheral blood using a standard Ficoll-Paque protocol. Dynabeads CD4 and CD8 positive selection kits were used to isolate CD4 and CD8 T-cell fractions. TriZol was used to extract RNA from bulk PBMCs, from CD4 and CD8 fractions, and from dextramer-positive and dextramer-negative fractions. Based on the germline V gene, the CDR1 and CDR2 sequences are MNHEY and SVGAGI. For this chain, trimming is 3 bases at the V end and 2 bases at the J end, and the number of junction bases without a gene match is 13. The CDR3 holds 17 amino acids from the cysteine to the phenylalanine. Only the CDR3 portion is preserved as DNA: 51 bases, with reading frame beginning at the first base.

The sequencing used CD4+ T cells sorted from PBMCs, collected 45 days after the yellow fever booster vaccination. The clonotype was recovered from a man younger than 40 who received the YFV17D yellow fever vaccine. Rearrangement joined TRBV6-5 to TRBJ2-7, and 7 bases in between align with TRBD1. The DNA sequence is given as TGTGCCAGCAGTTATTCAAGACGACAGGGTGCGACCTACGAGCAGTACTTC. Its protein product is CASSYSRRQGATYEQYF.